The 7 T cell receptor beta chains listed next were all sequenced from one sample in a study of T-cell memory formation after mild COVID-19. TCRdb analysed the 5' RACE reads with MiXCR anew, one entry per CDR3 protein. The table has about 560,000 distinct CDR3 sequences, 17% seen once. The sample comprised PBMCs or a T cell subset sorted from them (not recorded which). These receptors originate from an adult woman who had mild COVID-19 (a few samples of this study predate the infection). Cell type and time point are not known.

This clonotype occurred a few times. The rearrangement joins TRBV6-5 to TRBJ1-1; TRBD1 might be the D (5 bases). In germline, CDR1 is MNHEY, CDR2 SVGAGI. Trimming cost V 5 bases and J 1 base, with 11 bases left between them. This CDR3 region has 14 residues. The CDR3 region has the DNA TGTGCCAGCAGTAGGACAACCAGGAACACTGAAGCTTTCTTT. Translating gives CASSRTTRNTEAFF.

Here the CDR3 reads CASSDLLAALTDTQYF. The CDR3 coding sequence is TGTGCCAGCAGTGACTTACTAGCGGCTCTGACAGATACGCAGTATTTT. The V gene is TRBV2, the J gene TRBJ2-3; 8 bases agree with TRBD2. Germline V gene sequence: CDR1 SNHLY, CDR2 FYNNEI. V dropped 3 bases and J dropped 3; count of bases not matched to a gene: 8. The CDR3 is 16 amino acids.

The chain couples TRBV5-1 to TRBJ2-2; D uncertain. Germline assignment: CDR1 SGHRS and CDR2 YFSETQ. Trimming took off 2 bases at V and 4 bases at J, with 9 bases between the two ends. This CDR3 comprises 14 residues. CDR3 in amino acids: CASSLPALTGELFF. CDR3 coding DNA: TGCGCCAGCAGCTTACCTGCCCTCACCGGGGAGCTGTTTTTT.

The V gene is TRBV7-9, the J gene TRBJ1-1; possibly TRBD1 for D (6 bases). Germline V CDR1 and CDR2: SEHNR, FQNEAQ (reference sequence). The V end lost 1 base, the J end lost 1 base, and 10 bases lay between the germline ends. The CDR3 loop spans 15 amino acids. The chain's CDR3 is CASSLGQAKNTEAFF. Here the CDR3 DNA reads TGTGCCAGCAGCTTAGGACAGGCCAAGAACACTGAAGCTTTCTTT. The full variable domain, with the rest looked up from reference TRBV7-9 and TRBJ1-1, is DTGVSQNPRHKITKRGQNVTFRCDPISEHNRLYWYRQTLGQGPEFLTYFQNEAQLEKSRLLSDRFSAERPKGSFSTLEIQRTEQGDSAMYLCASSLGQAKNTEAFFGQGTRLTVV.

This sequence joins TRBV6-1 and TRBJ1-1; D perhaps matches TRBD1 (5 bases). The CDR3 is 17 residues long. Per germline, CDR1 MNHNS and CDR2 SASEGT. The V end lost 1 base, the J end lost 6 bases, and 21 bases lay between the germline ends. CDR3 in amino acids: CASSEDIGGDSYPEAFF. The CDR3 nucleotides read TGTGCCAGCAGTGAAGATATTGGGGGAGACAGCTACCCTGAAGCTTTCTTT.

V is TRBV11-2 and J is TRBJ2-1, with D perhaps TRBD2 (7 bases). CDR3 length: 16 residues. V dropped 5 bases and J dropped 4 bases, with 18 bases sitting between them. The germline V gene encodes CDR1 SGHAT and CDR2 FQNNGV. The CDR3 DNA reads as TGTGCCAGCAGCCTACTAGAACAGGGACTATACAATGAGCAGTTCTTC. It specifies CASSLLEQGLYNEQFF.

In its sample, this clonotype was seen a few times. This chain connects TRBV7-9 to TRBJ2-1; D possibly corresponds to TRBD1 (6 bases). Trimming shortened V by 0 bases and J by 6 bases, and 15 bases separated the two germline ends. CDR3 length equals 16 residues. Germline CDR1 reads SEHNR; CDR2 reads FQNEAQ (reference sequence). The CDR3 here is CASSLAPPGEGNEQFF. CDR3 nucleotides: TGTGCCAGCAGCTTAGCTCCGCCAGGGGAAGGCAATGAGCAGTTCTTC.